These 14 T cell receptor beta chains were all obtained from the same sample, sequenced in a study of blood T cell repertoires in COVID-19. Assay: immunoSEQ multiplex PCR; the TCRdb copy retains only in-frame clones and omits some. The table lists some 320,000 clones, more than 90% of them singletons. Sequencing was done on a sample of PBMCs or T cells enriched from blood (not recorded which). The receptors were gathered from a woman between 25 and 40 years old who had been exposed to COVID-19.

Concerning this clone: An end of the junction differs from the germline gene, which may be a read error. Written as DNA, the CDR3 is TGCGCCAGCAGCTACTCCCTGGAGAACGCTGAAGCTTTCTTT. It encodes CASSYSLENAEAFF. The rearrangement links TRBV5-1 to TRBJ1-1; D call uncertain. CDR3 length equals 14 residues. The germline CDR1 and CDR2 sequences are SGHRS and YFSETQ.

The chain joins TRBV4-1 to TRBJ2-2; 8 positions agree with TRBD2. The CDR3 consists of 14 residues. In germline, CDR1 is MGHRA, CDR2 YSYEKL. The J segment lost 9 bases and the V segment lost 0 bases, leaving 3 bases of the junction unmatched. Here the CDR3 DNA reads TGCGCCAGCAGCCAAGACGGGGGGGCCCGGGAGCTGTTTTTT. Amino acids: CASSQDGGARELFF.

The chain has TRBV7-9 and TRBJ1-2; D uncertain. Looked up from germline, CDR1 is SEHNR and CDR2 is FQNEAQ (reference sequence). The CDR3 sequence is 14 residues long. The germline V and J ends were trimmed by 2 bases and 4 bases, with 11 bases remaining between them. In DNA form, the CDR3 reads TGTGCCAGCAGCTTACTCGACACATCCTATGGCTACACCTTC. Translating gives CASSLLDTSYGYTF.

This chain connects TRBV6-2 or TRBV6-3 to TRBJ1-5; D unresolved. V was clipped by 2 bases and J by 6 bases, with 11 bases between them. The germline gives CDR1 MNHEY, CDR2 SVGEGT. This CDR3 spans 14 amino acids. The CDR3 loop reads CASSYNPGRQPQHF. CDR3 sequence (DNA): TGTGCCAGCAGTTACAACCCTGGCCGTCAGCCCCAGCATTTT.

CDR3: CSVARGATGELFF. DNA for the CDR3: TGCAGCGTTGCCAGGGGGGCCACCGGGGAGCTGTTTTTT. V gene TRBV29-1 combines with J gene TRBJ2-2, with D possibly TRBD1 on 7 matching bases. The CDR3 has 13 residues. Germline lookup yields CDR1 SQVTM and CDR2 ANQGSEA. Between the trimmed V and J ends, which lost 4 bases and 4 bases, there was a span of 10 bases.

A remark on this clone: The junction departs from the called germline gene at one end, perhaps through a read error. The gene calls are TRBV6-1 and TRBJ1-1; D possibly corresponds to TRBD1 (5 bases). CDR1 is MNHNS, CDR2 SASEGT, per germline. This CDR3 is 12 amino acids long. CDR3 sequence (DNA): TGTGCCAGCAGCGAAGTCCGCGGGGACCCTTTCTTT. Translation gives CASSEVRGDPFF.

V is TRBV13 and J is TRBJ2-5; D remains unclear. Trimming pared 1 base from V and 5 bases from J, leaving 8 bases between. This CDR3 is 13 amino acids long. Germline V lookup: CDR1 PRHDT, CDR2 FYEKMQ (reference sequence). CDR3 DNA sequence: TGTGCCAGCAGCTTAGTTATATCCGAGACCCAGTACTTC. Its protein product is CASSLVISETQYF. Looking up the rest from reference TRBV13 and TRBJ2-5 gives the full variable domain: AAGVIQSPRHLIKEKRETATLKCYPIPRHDTVYWYQQGPGQDPQFLISFYEKMQSDKGSIPDRFSAQQFSDYHSELNMSSLELGDSALYFCASSLVISETQYFGPGTRLLVL.

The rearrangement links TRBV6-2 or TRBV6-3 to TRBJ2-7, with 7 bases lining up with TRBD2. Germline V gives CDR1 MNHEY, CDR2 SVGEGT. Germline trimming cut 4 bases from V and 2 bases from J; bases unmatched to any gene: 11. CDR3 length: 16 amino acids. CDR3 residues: CASSSRGRGGTYEQYF. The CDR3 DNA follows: TGTGCCAGCAGTTCGCGAGGGAGGGGAGGTACCTACGAGCAGTACTTC.

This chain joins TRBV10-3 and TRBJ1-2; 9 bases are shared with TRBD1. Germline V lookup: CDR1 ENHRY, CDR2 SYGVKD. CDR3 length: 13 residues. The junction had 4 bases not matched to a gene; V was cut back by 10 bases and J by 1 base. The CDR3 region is CATGDRDNYGYTF. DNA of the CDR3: TGTGCCACCGGGGACAGGGATAACTATGGCTACACCTTC.

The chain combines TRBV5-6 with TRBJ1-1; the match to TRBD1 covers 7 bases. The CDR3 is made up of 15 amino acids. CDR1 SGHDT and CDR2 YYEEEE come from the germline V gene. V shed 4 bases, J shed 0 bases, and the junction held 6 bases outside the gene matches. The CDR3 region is CASSRGTAMNTEAFF. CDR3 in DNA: TGTGCCAGCAGCCGTGGGACAGCCATGAACACTGAAGCTTTCTTT.

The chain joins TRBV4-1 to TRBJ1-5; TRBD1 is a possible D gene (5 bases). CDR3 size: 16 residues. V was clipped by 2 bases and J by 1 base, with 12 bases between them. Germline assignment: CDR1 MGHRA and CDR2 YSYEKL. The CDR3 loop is CASSQQGYLSNQPQHF. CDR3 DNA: TGCGCCAGCAGCCAACAGGGTTATTTGAGCAATCAGCCCCAGCATTTT.

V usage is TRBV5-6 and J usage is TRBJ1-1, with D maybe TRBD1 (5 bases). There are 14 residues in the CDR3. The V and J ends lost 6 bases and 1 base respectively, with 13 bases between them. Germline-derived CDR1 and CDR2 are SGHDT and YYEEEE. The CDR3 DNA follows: TGTGCCAGCAACCTGGGGGAGGGGAACACTGAAGCTTTCTTT. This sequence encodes CASNLGEGNTEAFF.

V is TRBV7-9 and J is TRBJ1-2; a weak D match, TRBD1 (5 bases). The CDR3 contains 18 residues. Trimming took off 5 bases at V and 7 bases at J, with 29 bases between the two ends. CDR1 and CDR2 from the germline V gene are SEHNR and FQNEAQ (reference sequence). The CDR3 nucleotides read TGTGCCAGCAGCCGATCCCGGGGGAAGGACCCGCTTCGGAGTGGCTACACCTTC. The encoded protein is CASSRSRGKDPLRSGYTF.

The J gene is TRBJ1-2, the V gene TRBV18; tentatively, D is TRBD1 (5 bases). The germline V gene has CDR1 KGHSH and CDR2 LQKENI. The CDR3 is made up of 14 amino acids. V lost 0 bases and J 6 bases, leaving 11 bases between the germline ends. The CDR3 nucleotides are TGTGCCAGCTCACCACCGTCTGGGGCCCATGGCTACACCTTC. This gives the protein CASSPPSGAHGYTF.